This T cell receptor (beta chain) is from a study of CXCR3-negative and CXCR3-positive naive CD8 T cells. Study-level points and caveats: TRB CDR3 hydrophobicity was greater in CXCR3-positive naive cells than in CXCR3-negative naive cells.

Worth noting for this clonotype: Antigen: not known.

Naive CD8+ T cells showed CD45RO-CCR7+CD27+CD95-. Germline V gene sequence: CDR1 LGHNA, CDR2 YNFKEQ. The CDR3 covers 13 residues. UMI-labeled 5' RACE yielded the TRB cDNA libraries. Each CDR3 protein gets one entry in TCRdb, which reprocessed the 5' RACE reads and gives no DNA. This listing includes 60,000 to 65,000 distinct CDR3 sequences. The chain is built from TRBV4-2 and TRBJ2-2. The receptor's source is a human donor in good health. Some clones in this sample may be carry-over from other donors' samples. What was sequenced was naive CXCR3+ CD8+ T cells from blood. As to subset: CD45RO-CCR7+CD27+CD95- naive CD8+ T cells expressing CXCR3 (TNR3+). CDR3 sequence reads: CASSPGSTGELFF.